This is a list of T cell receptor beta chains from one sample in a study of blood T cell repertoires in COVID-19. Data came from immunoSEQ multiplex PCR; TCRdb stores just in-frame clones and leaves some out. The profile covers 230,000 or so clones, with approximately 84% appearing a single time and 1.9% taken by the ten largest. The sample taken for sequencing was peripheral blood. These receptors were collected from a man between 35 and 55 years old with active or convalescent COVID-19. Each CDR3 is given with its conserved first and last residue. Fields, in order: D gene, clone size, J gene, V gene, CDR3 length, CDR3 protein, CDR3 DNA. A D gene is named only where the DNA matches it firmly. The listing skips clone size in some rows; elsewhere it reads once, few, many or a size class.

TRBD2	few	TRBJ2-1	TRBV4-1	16	CASSQGSGRADYEQFF	TGCGCCAGCAGCCAGGGGAGCGGGAGGGCCGACTATGAGCAGTTCTTC
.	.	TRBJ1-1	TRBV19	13	CASSIAVNTEAFF	TGTGCCAGTAGTATAGCGGTGAACACTGAAGCTTTCTTT
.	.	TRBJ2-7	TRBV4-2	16	CASSQDESTGSYEQYF	TGTGCCAGCAGCCAAGATGAGTCTACAGGCTCCTACGAGCAGTACTTC
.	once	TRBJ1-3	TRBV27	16	CASSLRLPISGNTIYF	TGTGCCAGCAGTTTGAGACTGCCTATCTCTGGAAACACCATATATTTT
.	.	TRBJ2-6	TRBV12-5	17	CASARGTVNSGANVLTF	TGTGCTAGTGCCAGGGGAACAGTGAACTCTGGGGCCAACGTCCTGACTTTC
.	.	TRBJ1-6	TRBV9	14	CASSVGSDSSPLHF	TGTGCCAGCAGCGTAGGCTCCGACAGCTCACCCCTCCACTTT
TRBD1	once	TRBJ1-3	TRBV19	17	CASSIDLTGQYGNTIYF	TGTGCCAGTAGTATAGATCTCACGGGACAGTATGGAAACACCATATATTTT
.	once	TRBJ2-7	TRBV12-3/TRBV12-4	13	CASSLGSYYEQYF	TGTGCCAGCAGTTTAGGCAGTTACTACGAGCAGTACTTC
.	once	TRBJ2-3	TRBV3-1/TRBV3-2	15	CASSQEIRYTDTQYF	TGTGCCAGCAGCCAAGAAATCAGATACACAGATACGCAGTATTTT
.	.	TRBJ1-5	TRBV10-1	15	CASSDGGGIGKPQHF	TGCGCCAGCAGTGACGGGGGAGGAATAGGAAAGCCCCAGCATTTT
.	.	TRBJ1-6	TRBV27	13	CASSLSRGSPLHF	TGTGCCAGCAGTTTATCTAGGGGTTCACCCCTCCACTTT
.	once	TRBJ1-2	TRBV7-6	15	CASSSVLPGYYGYTF	TGTGCCAGCAGCTCCGTCCTTCCGGGTTACTATGGCTACACCTTC
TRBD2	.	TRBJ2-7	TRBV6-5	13	CASSPLTGGMVDF	TGTGCCAGCAGTCCCCTCACCGGGGGGATGGTGGACTTC
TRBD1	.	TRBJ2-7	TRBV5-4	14	CASSRTGSGDEQYF	TGTGCCAGCAGCAGGACAGGATCAGGGGACGAGCAGTACTTC
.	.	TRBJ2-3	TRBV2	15	CASRPTGFGPDTQYF	TGTGCCAGCAGGCCTACAGGGTTCGGGCCAGATACGCAGTATTTT
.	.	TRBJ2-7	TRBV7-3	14	CASSLGGTSYEQYF	TGTGCCAGCAGCTTAGGCGGGACTTCCTACGAGCAGTACTTC
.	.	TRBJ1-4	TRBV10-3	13	CAISRQLNEKLFF	TGTGCCATTAGTAGACAGCTTAATGAAAAACTGTTTTTT
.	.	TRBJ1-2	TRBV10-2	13	CASSEGESASYTF	TGCGCCAGCAGTGAGGGAGAGTCGGCGAGCTACACCTTC
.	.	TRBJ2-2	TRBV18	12	CASSPLAGELFF	TGTGCCAGCTCACCTCTCGCCGGGGAGCTGTTTTTT
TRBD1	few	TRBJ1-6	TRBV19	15	CASSPPGQNNSPLHF	TGTGCCAGTAGCCCGCCGGGACAGAATAATTCACCCCTCCACTTT
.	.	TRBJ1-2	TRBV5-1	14	CASSFGQVNYGYTF	TGCGCCAGCAGCTTTGGGCAGGTTAACTATGGCTACACCTTC
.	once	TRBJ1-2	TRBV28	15	CASSPHNRGIGGYTF	TGTGCCAGCAGTCCGCATAATCGGGGTATCGGTGGCTACACCTTC
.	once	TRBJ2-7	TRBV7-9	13	CASSQSGAYEQYF	TGTGCCAGCAGCCAAAGCGGAGCCTACGAGCAGTACTTC
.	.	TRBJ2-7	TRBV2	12	CASSRTGFEQYF	TGTGCCAGCAGTCGTACAGGGTTCGAGCAGTACTTC
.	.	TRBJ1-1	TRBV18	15	CASSPLTTGGTEAFF	TGTGCCAGCTCACCACTTACTACAGGTGGGACTGAAGCTTTCTTT
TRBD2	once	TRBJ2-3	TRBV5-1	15	CASSAGGRGTDTQYF	TGCGCCAGCAGCGCGGGGGGACGCGGGACAGATACGCAGTATTTT
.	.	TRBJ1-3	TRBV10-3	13	CAITGREKNTIYF	TGTGCCATCACGGGGAGAGAAAAAAACACCATATATTTT
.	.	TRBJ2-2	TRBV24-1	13	CATALTATGELFF	TGTGCCACCGCCCTAACAGCAACCGGGGAGCTGTTTTTT
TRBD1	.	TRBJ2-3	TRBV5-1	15	CASSSGRGRGDTQYF	TGCGCCAGCAGCTCAGGCCGGGGCAGGGGGGATACGCAGTATTTT
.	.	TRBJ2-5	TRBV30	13	CAWSRRGQETQYF	TGTGCCTGGAGTCGTCGAGGGCAAGAGACCCAGTACTTC
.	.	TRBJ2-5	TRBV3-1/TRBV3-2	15	CASSQGGNRQETQYF	TGTGCCAGCAGCCAAGGGGGTAACAGGCAAGAGACCCAGTACTTC
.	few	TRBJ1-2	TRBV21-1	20	CASSKENRGWGQGTNYGYTF	.
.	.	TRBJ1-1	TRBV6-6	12	CASGSGYTEAFF	TGTGCCAGCGGGTCAGGGTATACTGAAGCTTTCTTT
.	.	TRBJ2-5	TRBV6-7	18	CASSYSPSRGAAEETQYF	TGTGCCAGCAGTTATTCGCCGTCCCGGGGGGCCGCTGAAGAGACCCAGTACTTC
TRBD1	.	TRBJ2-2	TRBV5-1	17	CASSLVATGVNTGELFF	TGCGCCAGCAGCTTGGTAGCGACAGGGGTCAACACCGGGGAGCTGTTTTTT
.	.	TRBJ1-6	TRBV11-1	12	CASSFINSPLHF	TGTGCCAGCAGCTTTATTAATTCACCCCTCCACTTT
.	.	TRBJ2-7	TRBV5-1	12	CASSSSHYEQYF	TGCGCCAGCAGCTCTAGCCACTACGAGCAGTACTTC
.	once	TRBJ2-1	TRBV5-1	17	CASSKGGGGPVRDEQFF	TGCGCCAGCAGCAAGGGTGGAGGGGGCCCCGTGCGCGATGAGCAGTTCTTC
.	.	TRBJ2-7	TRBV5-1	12	CASSLLTGEQYF	TGCGCCAGCAGCTTGCTGACAGGTGAGCAGTACTTC
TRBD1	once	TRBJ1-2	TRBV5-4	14	CASSETGGDYGYTF	TGTGCCAGCAGCGAAACAGGGGGGGACTATGGCTACACCTTC
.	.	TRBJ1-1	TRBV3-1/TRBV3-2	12	CASSQTGREAFF	TGTGCCAGCAGCCAAACAGGGCGTGAAGCTTTCTTT
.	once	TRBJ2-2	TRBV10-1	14	CASSDSNFPGELFF	TGCGCCAGCAGTGATAGCAACTTCCCGGGGGAGCTGTTTTTT
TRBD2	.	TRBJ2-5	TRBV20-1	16	CSASGPSGSLSETQYF	TGCAGTGCTAGTGGACCTAGCGGGAGTCTTTCAGAGACCCAGTACTTC
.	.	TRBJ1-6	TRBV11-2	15	CASSLVPGVDSPLHF	TGTGCCAGCAGCTTAGTTCCAGGGGTGGATTCACCCCTCCACTTT